The table lists the clone carrying this T cell receptor (beta chain) with many counts. Its matching antigen is unknown. TCR beta CDR3 regions were amplified from RNA transcripts. HTBI primers drove first-round RT-PCR of the TCR CDR3. TCRdb redid the calling of the multiplex PCR reads with MiXCR, one entry per CDR3 protein. This table has more than 300,000 distinct CDR3 sequences, about 18% appearing once. This specimen comes from a study of T cells in Graves' hyperthyroidism and ophthalmopathy. As for the study in general: Any treatment followed the collection of peripheral blood at initial diagnosis. Findings and caveats of the study: The model foresaw ophthalmopathy a median roughly 6.3 months prior to onset. Appearing also in blood were most of the thyroid clonotypes expanded above 0.001.

Trimming stripped 7 bases from V and 4 bases from J, with 8 bases between. The CDR3 sequence is 11 residues long. The V gene's germline CDR1 is DFQATT and CDR2 SNEGSKA (reference sequence). For the diagnoses, clinical symptoms, serum thyroxine and TRAb, thyroid ultrasound and orbital computed tomography were used. The V and J genes are TRBV20-1 and TRBJ2-1; no firm D call. The sequencing sample was made of blood. The source is a woman in her 30s with Graves' hyperthyroidism that later progressed to Graves' ophthalmopathy. The CDR3: CSVQFYNEQFF. As DNA, the CDR3 is TGCAGTGTACAGTTTTACAATGAGCAGTTCTTC.